Presented here are 2 T cell receptor beta chains from one specimen sequenced in a study of blood T cell repertoires in COVID-19. Some clones are missing from TCRdb's copy, which holds only in-frame ones; the method was immunoSEQ multiplex PCR. The sample has about 250,000 clones, around 88% seen once; the top ten hold around 0.84%. The material sequenced was peripheral blood. Every receptor here comes from a man aged 25 to 40 with acute or convalescent COVID-19.

This clone was seen only once. The V and J genes are TRBV10-3 and TRBJ2-7; 9 bases map to TRBD2. The germline gives CDR1 ENHRY, CDR2 SYGVKD. J gave up 2 bases and V 8 bases, and 7 bases lay outside the gene matches. The CDR3 extends over 14 amino acids. The chain's CDR3 is CAIGLAGIPYEQYF. DNA of the CDR3: TGTGCCATCGGCCTAGCGGGGATCCCCTACGAGCAGTACTTC.

The chain couples TRBV27 to TRBJ2-1; TRBD2 might be the D (7 bases). Germline CDR1 MNHEY, CDR2 SMNVEV (reference sequence). V was shortened by 1 base and J by 5 bases, with 12 bases between the two germline ends. The length of the CDR3 is 15 residues. CDR3: CASSLLGGGDNEQFF. Here the CDR3 DNA reads TGTGCCAGCAGTTTATTAGGGGGGGGTGACAATGAGCAGTTCTTC.